This paragraph covers one T cell receptor (beta chain) sequence. Its target is not known. This sample was taken from a study of cytomegalovirus exposure and HLA in healthy donors. Primers included in the PCR were 60 Vbeta and 13 Jbeta primers. TCRdb's table, derived via immunoSEQ multiplex PCR, lists solely in-frame clones and lacks some. Of about 180,000 clones in the sample, 75% to 85% are singletons; the top ten hold 1.5% to 2%. The CDR3 loop spans 12 amino acids. The V and J ends lost 5 bases and 8 bases respectively, with 7 bases between them. Germline CDR1 reads SGHAT; CDR2 reads FQDESV (reference sequence). Study results and limitations: In a later analysis, HLA-associated TCR beta chains were more clonally expanded than equally common others. One later analysis reportedly identified an Asian-associated ancestry cluster that showed fewer N-insertions than the roughly 700-donor mean.

This chain joins TRBV11-1 and TRBJ1-6; the D is unclear. The origin of this receptor is a man younger than 35 in good health and CMV-seronegative. Sample: PBMCs. DNA of the CDR3: TGTGCCAGCAGCGTCATAGATTCACCCCTCCACTTT. Its translation: CASSVIDSPLHF.